The rows below give T cell receptor beta chains drawn from one sample of a study of T cell responses to AZD1222 COVID-19 vaccine. Some clones are missing from TCRdb's copy, which holds only in-frame ones; the method was immunoSEQ multiplex PCR. This sample has about 150,000 clones; 90% occur once, and the top ten carry approximately 20%. This specimen was peripheral blood, taken on day 0 of AZD1222 vaccination. These receptor sequences come from an adult in good health. CDR3s include the opening cysteine and the closing phenylalanine or tryptophan. Fields, in order: clone size, D gene, V gene, J gene, CDR3 protein, CDR3 DNA. A D gene is named only where the DNA matches it firmly. Part of the rows lack a size; the others show once, few, many or a class for expanded clones.

NA,NA,TRBV25-1,TRBJ1-1,CASSEYQESTEAFF,TGTGCCAGCAGTGAATATCAGGAAAGCACTGAAGCTTTCTTT
NA,NA,TRBV25-1,TRBJ1-2,CASSDLGHNYGYTF,TGTGCCAGCAGTGATTTGGGACACAACTATGGCTACACCTTC
NA,NA,TRBV30,TRBJ1-3,CAWSGNTIYF,TGTGCCTGGAGTGGAAACACCATATATTTT
NA,TRBD2,TRBV7-2,TRBJ2-3,CASRDSGGWDTQYF,TGTGCCAGCAGGGATAGCGGGGGGTGGGATACGCAGTATTTT
NA,TRBD1,TRBV11-2,TRBJ1-3,CASSPLSGQGLTGNTIYF,TGTGCCAGCAGCCCCCTCAGTGGACAGGGCCTTACTGGAAACACCATATATTTT
NA,NA,TRBV27,TRBJ2-5,CASTDHRETQYF,TGTGCCAGCACAGACCACAGGGAGACCCAGTACTTC
NA,NA,TRBV28,TRBJ1-2,CASSSDIRYGYTF,TGTGCCAGCAGCTCCGACATTCGATATGGCTACACCTTC
NA,NA,TRBV7-8,TRBJ1-5,CASSSDSNQPQHF,TGTGCCAGCAGCTCGGATAGCAATCAGCCCCAGCATTTT
NA,TRBD1,TRBV5-6,TRBJ1-5,CASSSGQGLYQPQHF,TGTGCCAGCAGCTCGGGACAGGGGCTTTATCAGCCCCAGCATTTT
NA,NA,TRBV6-2/TRBV6-3,TRBJ1-5,CASSPRGLKHF,TGTGCCAGCAGTCCCCGGGGCCTGAAGCATTTT
NA,TRBD1,TRBV2,TRBJ1-1,CASSGTGTEAFF,TGTGCCAGCAGTGGGACAGGTACTGAAGCTTTCTTT
NA,TRBD1,TRBV5-4,TRBJ1-2,CASSAGQGYGYTF,TGTGCCAGCAGCGCGGGACAGGGCTATGGCTACACCTTC
NA,NA,TRBV28,TRBJ1-6,CASSFAGFNSPLHF,TGTGCCAGCAGTTTCGCAGGGTTCAATTCACCCCTCCACTTT
NA,TRBD1,TRBV7-9,TRBJ1-2,CASSVPPDRVGSYGYTF,TGTGCCAGCAGCGTTCCCCCCGACAGGGTTGGTAGCTATGGCTACACCTTC
NA,NA,TRBV20-1,TRBJ1-2,CSVGDFGYTF,TGCAGTGTAGGGGATTTTGGCTACACCTTC
NA,TRBD2,TRBV11-3,TRBJ2-7,CASRGGLVLDEQYF,TGTGCTTCGCGCGGGGGGTTGGTTCTGGACGAGCAGTACTTC
NA,TRBD2,TRBV11-1,TRBJ2-1,CASRPTGRDEQFF,TGTGCCAGCAGACCTACGGGGAGGGATGAGCAGTTCTTC
once,TRBD1,TRBV4-1,TRBJ1-2,CASSQEVTGAAYGYTF,TGCGCCAGCAGCCAAGAAGTAACAGGGGCAGCCTATGGCTACACCTTC
few,NA,TRBV7-2,TRBJ1-6,CASSSNTRSYTPLHF,TGTGCCAGCAGCTCAAATACGCGCTCCTATACGCCCCTCCACTTT
once,NA,TRBV2,TRBJ1-5,CASYQNSNQPQHF,TGTGCCAGCTACCAAAATAGCAATCAGCCCCAGCATTTT
NA,NA,TRBV5-1,TRBJ1-1,CASSLDQAAGENTEAFF,TGCGCCAGCAGCTTGGATCAGGCGGCCGGGGAGAACACTGAAGCTTTCTTT
NA,NA,TRBV19,TRBJ1-3,CASSSPTGISGNTIYF,TGTGCCAGTAGTAGCCCCACAGGGATCTCTGGAAACACCATATATTTT
NA,NA,TRBV6-2/TRBV6-3,TRBJ2-3,CASSYNGAGDTQYF,TGTGCCAGCAGTTACAATGGGGCGGGAGATACGCAGTATTTT
NA,NA,TRBV28,TRBJ1-1,CASSLPHSQAFF,TGTGCCAGCAGTTTACCCCACTCGCAAGCTTTCTTT
NA,NA,TRBV20-1,TRBJ1-1,CSVRVRAEAFF,TGCAGTGTCAGAGTGAGGGCTGAAGCTTTCTTT
NA,NA,TRBV10-3,TRBJ1-5,CAISEPRAPQHF,TGTGCCATCAGTGAGCCTAGGGCACCCCAGCATTTT
NA,TRBD1,TRBV5-1,TRBJ2-7,CASSHGQGGDEQYF,TGCGCCAGCAGTCACGGACAGGGTGGTGACGAGCAGTACTTC
NA,NA,TRBV29-1,TRBJ1-3,CSVEDWVGVGTIYF,TGCAGCGTTGAAGATTGGGTGGGGGTCGGGACCATATATTTT
NA,NA,TRBV30,TRBJ2-7,CAWSKPMGAVWEQYF,TGTGCCTGGAGTAAACCTATGGGGGCCGTTTGGGAGCAGTACTTC
NA,NA,TRBV10-2,TRBJ2-3,CASWGGRVGSDTQYF,TGCGCCAGCTGGGGTGGGCGCGTGGGCTCAGATACGCAGTATTTT
once,NA,TRBV7-2,TRBJ1-2,CASSLARFGYTF,TGTGCCAGCAGCCTTGCCCGGTTCGGCTACACCTTC
NA,NA,TRBV5-1,TRBJ2-4,CASSFAARGGLNIQYF,TGCGCCAGCAGCTTCGCGGCCAGGGGAGGGCTGAACATTCAGTACTTC
NA,NA,TRBV6-4,TRBJ1-4,CASPLRARREKLFF,TGTGCCAGCCCTCTTCGGGCGAGGAGGGAAAAACTGTTTTTT
NA,TRBD1,TRBV23-1,TRBJ2-3,CASSQSRDRETILSTDTQYF,TGCGCCAGCAGTCAATCCCGGGACAGGGAAACAATCCTATCCACAGATACGCAGTATTTT
NA,NA,TRBV12-5,TRBJ2-1,CASGPMLVARSSYNEQFF,TGTGCTAGTGGCCCGATGTTGGTAGCCAGGAGCTCCTACAATGAGCAGTTCTTC
NA,NA,TRBV5-1,TRBJ1-4,CASSLPGAEKLFF,TGCGCCAGCAGCCTACCCGGAGCCGAAAAACTGTTTTTT
NA,NA,TRBV6-1,TRBJ1-5,CASSDTGSNQPQHF,TGTGCCAGCAGTGATACAGGGTCCAATCAGCCCCAGCATTTT
NA,NA,TRBV7-2,TRBJ2-3,CASSLPFTDTQYF,TGTGCCAGCAGCTTACCATTCACAGATACGCAGTATTTT
once,NA,TRBV6-2/TRBV6-3,TRBJ1-5,CASSYDAQISNQPQHF,TGTGCCAGCAGTTACGATGCACAGATTAGCAATCAGCCCCAGCATTTT